This TCR beta chain emerged from a study of T cell clonotyping in hematopoietic cell transplantation. Time point here: recipient sample about 28 days before transplant, after cytoreduction. Clones were read by immunoSEQ multiplex PCR, and TCRdb kept only the in-frame ones, dropping some. The table records roughly 28,000 clones, about 92% of them present only once. Looked up from germline, CDR1 is LNHDA and CDR2 is SQIVND (reference sequence). Trimming shortened V by 5 bases and J by 1 base, and 12 bases separated the two germline ends. This CDR3 has 15 residues. This TCR derives from a man in his fifties or sixties with acute myeloid leukemia. Some clones in this sample may be carry-over from other donors' samples. The starting material was peripheral blood mononuclear cells, obtained before stem cell transplant. This chain joins TRBV19 and TRBJ1-5; D not certain. CDR3 residues: CASSPDWSSNQPQHF. The CDR3 DNA reads TGTGCCAGTAGTCCCGATTGGTCCAGCAATCAGCCCCAGCATTTT.